Reported below is one TCR beta chain. Trimming left V 6 bases short and J 0 bases short, with 9 bases between. The CDR3 loop spans 14 amino acids. Germline CDR1 is MDHEN and CDR2 is SYDVKM. The data were taken from a study of blood T cell repertoires in COVID-19. Whole-study context: Whether acute or convalescent, the COVID-19 samples came from the United States, Italy and Spain. PBMCs, B-cell-depleted T cells, or T cells provided the cDNA or gDNA that made up the material.

As processed by the authors: Reference gene primer amplification gave estimated nucleated cell counts. Using immunoSEQ multiplex PCR, the repertoire was profiled, and TCRdb retains in-frame clones only, with some absent. The V and J calls and clone size were taken over from that table, and D and trimming were inferred from the DNA. Of fewer than 250,000 clones in the sample, roughly nine tenths are singletons; the top ten hold under 2%. The clonotype was recovered from a man aged 70 or older with acute or convalescent COVID-19. The chain employs TRBV28 and TRBJ2-4, with TRBD2 as a possible D gene (5 bases). Source material: peripheral blood. The CDR3: CASRAGGAKNIQYF. As DNA, the CDR3 is TGTGCCAGCAGGGCAGGAGGAGCCAAAAACATTCAGTACTTC.